Listed below are T cell receptor beta chains from one sample, sequenced in a study of T-cell memory formation after mild COVID-19. In TCRdb, the 5' RACE reads were re-called with MiXCR into one record per CDR3 protein. The sample yields hundreds of thousands of distinct CDR3 sequences, about 18% seen once. The material sequenced was PBMCs or a T cell subset sorted from them (not recorded which). The source of these receptors is an adult woman who had mild COVID-19 (a few samples of this study predate the infection). Cell type and time point are not known. Each CDR3 is given with its conserved first and last residue. D genes are given only for firm matches. Not every row has a clone size; where given, it reads once, few, many or a size class.

V,D,size,J,CDR3,DNA
TRBV4-1,TRBD1,.,TRBJ2-7,CASSRHRGGQGVYEQYF,TGCGCCAGCAGCCGCCATCGAGGGGGACAGGGCGTCTACGAGCAGTACTTC
TRBV7-9,.,few,TRBJ1-5,CASSLGGRFGSNQPQHF,TGTGCCAGCAGCTTAGGGGGACGGTTTGGTAGCAATCAGCCCCAGCATTTT
TRBV6-5,.,few,TRBJ2-3,CASSYSSRTDTQYF,TGTGCCAGCAGTTACTCGAGTCGGACAGATACGCAGTATTTT
TRBV10-2,.,.,TRBJ2-1,CASSESTGASYNEQFF,TGCGCCAGCAGTGAGTCGACGGGGGCCTCCTACAATGAGCAGTTCTTC
TRBV19,.,.,TRBJ2-5,CASSPRGDQETQYF,TGTGCCAGTAGTCCCCGGGGAGACCAAGAGACCCAGTACTTC
TRBV27,TRBD1,.,TRBJ2-7,CASRPVRGRLYEQYF,TGTGCCAGCAGGCCCGTGAGGGGGCGTCTCTACGAGCAGTACTTC
TRBV2,.,.,TRBJ2-3,CASKTLQAVGFTDTQYF,TGTGCCAGCAAGACCCTCCAAGCGGTGGGCTTCACAGATACGCAGTATTTT
TRBV19,TRBD2,many,TRBJ2-1,CASSYGGGPSNEQFF,TGTGCCAGTAGTTATGGGGGAGGGCCTTCCAATGAGCAGTTCTTC
TRBV10-2,.,few,TRBJ2-7,CASSDLGMKQYF,TGCGCCAGCAGTGATCTGGGGATGAAGCAGTACTTC
TRBV6-5,TRBD1,.,TRBJ2-1,CATHLQGARGNEQFF,TGTGCCACCCACCTGCAGGGGGCCAGGGGCAATGAGCAGTTCTTC
TRBV12-3/TRBV12-4,.,.,TRBJ2-7,CASSFGRDHEQYF,TGTGCCAGCAGTTTTGGCAGGGACCACGAGCAGTACTTC
TRBV20-1,.,.,TRBJ2-5,CSAINPAVNQETQYF,TGCAGTGCAATTAACCCGGCTGTTAACCAAGAGACCCAGTACTTC
TRBV11-2,.,.,TRBJ2-3,CASPPSDYSTDTQYF,TGTGCCAGCCCCCCTTCGGACTACAGCACAGATACGCAGTATTTT
TRBV30,.,few,TRBJ1-1,CAWSKNTEAFF,TGTGCCTGGAGCAAGAACACTGAAGCTTTCTTT
TRBV27,.,.,TRBJ1-1,CASSSIQGVHTEAFF,TGTGCCAGCAGTTCAATACAGGGTGTACACACTGAAGCTTTCTTT
TRBV5-1,TRBD1,many,TRBJ1-1,CASSPGTGITEAFF,TGCGCCAGCAGCCCCGGGACAGGGATTACTGAAGCTTTCTTT
TRBV27,TRBD1,few,TRBJ1-5,CAITRGGQTPQHF,TGTGCCATCACCCGGGGGGGACAGACGCCCCAGCATTTT
TRBV20-1,TRBD2,.,TRBJ2-7,CSAVGTSGRSAYEQYF,TGCAGTGCTGTTGGGACTAGCGGGAGGTCCGCCTACGAGCAGTACTTC
TRBV10-3,.,many,TRBJ2-7,CAISESKGHSYEQYF,TGTGCCATCAGTGAGTCGAAGGGCCACTCCTACGAGCAGTACTTC
TRBV3-1,.,.,TRBJ2-7,CASSRQIVPYEQYF,TGTGCCAGCAGCCGACAGATCGTACCCTACGAGCAGTACTTC
TRBV28,TRBD1,few,TRBJ2-7,CASSWDRVSLGGSEQYF,TGTGCCAGCAGTTGGGACAGGGTAAGCCTCGGGGGGTCCGAGCAGTACTTC
TRBV6-6,.,.,TRBJ2-2,CASSYLRGDTGELFF,TGTGCCAGCAGTTACCTCAGGGGGGACACCGGGGAGCTGTTTTTT
TRBV20-1,TRBD1,.,TRBJ2-7,CSARARDRGYEQYF,TGCAGTGCTAGAGCAAGGGACAGGGGCTACGAGCAGTACTTC
TRBV11-2,.,.,TRBJ2-2,CASSWAGSNTGELFF,TGTGCCAGCAGCTGGGCAGGGTCGAACACCGGGGAGCTGTTTTTT
TRBV12-5,.,.,TRBJ2-3,CASGLPPVSTDTQYF,TGTGCTAGTGGTTTGCCCCCAGTGAGCACAGATACGCAGTATTTT
TRBV11-2,.,.,TRBJ1-2,CASSLSGYLGARGYTF,TGTGCCAGCAGCTTATCGGGGTACTTGGGGGCGAGAGGCTACACCTTC
TRBV10-3,TRBD1,.,TRBJ1-1,CAIRNRTGPTLNTEAFF,TGTGCCATCAGAAATAGGACAGGGCCAACATTGAACACTGAAGCTTTCTTT
TRBV7-9,.,.,TRBJ2-7,CASSSRDKFSYEQYF,TGTGCCAGCAGCTCACGGGACAAGTTCTCCTACGAGCAGTACTTC
TRBV6-6,TRBD2,.,TRBJ2-7,CASSYSGLAYEQYF,TGTGCCAGCAGTTACTCGGGACTAGCCTACGAGCAGTACTTC
TRBV27,.,many,TRBJ1-1,CATRGQGDTEAFF,TGTGCCACCCGGGGGCAGGGTGACACTGAAGCTTTCTTT
TRBV24-1,.,few,TRBJ2-5,CATSPEGMWETQYF,TGTGCCACCAGCCCTGAAGGGATGTGGGAGACCCAGTACTTC
TRBV6-6,.,few,TRBJ2-1,CASSYSYRANEQFF,TGTGCCAGCAGTTACTCCTACAGGGCCAATGAGCAGTTCTTC
TRBV4-3,TRBD1,.,TRBJ2-7,CASSQATGGNYEQYF,TGCGCCAGCAGCCAAGCAACAGGGGGGAACTACGAGCAGTACTTC
TRBV6-6,.,few,TRBJ1-1,CASSYSTQGLGTEAFF,TGTGCCAGCAGTTACTCGACTCAGGGACTAGGGACTGAAGCTTTCTTT
TRBV29-1,.,.,TRBJ2-6,CSVVFQGASSGADVLTF,TGCAGCGTTGTCTTTCAGGGAGCGAGCTCTGGGGCCGACGTCCTGACTTTC
TRBV5-1,.,.,TRBJ1-2,CASSYGTVKDYGYTF,TGCGCCAGCAGCTACGGGACCGTGAAGGACTATGGCTACACCTTC
TRBV29-1,TRBD1,few,TRBJ1-5,CSVEAKGAGQPQHF,TGCAGCGTTGAAGCTAAGGGGGCAGGTCAGCCCCAGCATTTT
TRBV7-9,TRBD1,.,TRBJ2-7,CASSSYPGQYEQYF,TGTGCCAGCAGCTCCTACCCGGGACAGTACGAGCAGTACTTC
TRBV4-2,TRBD2,few,TRBJ2-7,CASSQGTSGLSYEQYF,TGTGCCAGCAGCCAAGGGACTAGCGGGCTCTCCTACGAGCAGTACTTC
TRBV27,TRBD2,few,TRBJ2-3,CASSAGILAGEFHTQYF,TGTGCCAGCAGTGCAGGCATCTTGGCGGGAGAGTTCCATACGCAGTATTTT
TRBV7-9,.,few,TRBJ2-7,CASSPRDLIRYEQYF,TGTGCCAGCAGCCCGCGGGACTTGATACGATACGAGCAGTACTTC
TRBV9,.,few,TRBJ2-7,CASSVAPGEAYEQYF,TGTGCCAGCAGCGTAGCGCCAGGGGAGGCCTACGAGCAGTACTTC
TRBV20-1,TRBD2,.,TRBJ2-1,CSASQTSGSGNEQFF,TGCAGTGCTAGTCAGACTAGCGGGAGCGGCAATGAGCAGTTCTTC
TRBV6-2/TRBV6-3,.,.,TRBJ1-6,CASTDSGVLNSPLHF,TGTGCCAGCACCGACTCAGGGGTATTGAATTCACCCCTCCACTTT
TRBV7-9,TRBD2,.,TRBJ2-5,CASRRGAGGETQYF,TGTGCCAGCAGGAGGGGGGCGGGAGGAGAGACCCAGTACTTC
TRBV30,.,.,TRBJ2-5,CAWNRGAPWNQETQYF,TGTGCCTGGAATAGGGGGGCCCCTTGGAACCAAGAGACCCAGTACTTC
TRBV5-1,.,.,TRBJ1-2,CASGTDGLGGYTF,TGCGCCAGCGGAACGGATGGTTTGGGCGGCTACACCTTC
TRBV12-3/TRBV12-4,.,.,TRBJ1-2,CASSPSGFLGYTF,TGTGCCAGCAGTCCCTCAGGGTTTCTCGGCTACACCTTC
TRBV24-1,.,few,TRBJ1-4,CATSPAPGRPNEKLFF,TGTGCCACCAGTCCAGCGCCGGGACGGCCTAATGAAAAACTGTTTTTT
TRBV11-2,.,.,TRBJ1-1,CASSLHQGSPTEAFF,TGTGCCAGCAGCTTACACCAGGGTTCCCCCACTGAAGCTTTCTTT
TRBV12-3/TRBV12-4,TRBD2,few,TRBJ2-7,CASRPQGLASEQYF,TGTGCCAGCAGACCCCAGGGACTAGCGTCCGAGCAGTACTTC
TRBV18,TRBD1,many,TRBJ2-5,CASSPARDSEETQYF,TGTGCCAGCTCACCCGCTCGGGACAGTGAAGAGACCCAGTACTTC
TRBV7-2,TRBD2,.,TRBJ2-3,CASSLGSSGGGNTQYF,TGTGCCAGCAGCTTAGGATCTAGCGGGGGCGGGAACACGCAGTATTTT
TRBV18,.,many,TRBJ2-7,CASSREDTTYEQYF,TGTGCCAGCTCACGGGAAGACACTACCTACGAGCAGTACTTC
TRBV6-6,TRBD1,few,TRBJ2-7,CASSYSDRAPYEQYF,TGTGCCAGCAGTTACTCGGACAGGGCACCCTACGAGCAGTACTTC
TRBV5-1,.,many,TRBJ2-2,CASSLPGTTGELFF,TGCGCCAGCAGCCTCCCAGGAACCACCGGGGAGCTGTTTTTT
TRBV7-2,.,.,TRBJ2-5,CASSLASPSRETQYF,TGTGCCAGCAGCTTAGCGTCGCCTAGCCGAGAGACCCAGTACTTC
TRBV4-2,.,.,TRBJ2-7,CASSQPGHSSYEQYF,TGTGCCAGCAGCCAGCCGGGACATTCTTCCTACGAGCAGTACTTC
TRBV6-5,.,.,TRBJ2-5,CASSFIGPATQETQYF,TGTGCCAGCAGCTTCATAGGCCCCGCGACCCAAGAGACCCAGTACTTC
TRBV2,.,.,TRBJ1-1,CASRPTGYRNTEAFF,TGTGCCAGCAGACCAACAGGGTATAGGAACACTGAAGCTTTCTTT